The 19 T cell receptor beta chains reported below all come from one sample, sequenced in a study of cytomegalovirus exposure and HLA in healthy donors. Assay: immunoSEQ multiplex PCR; the TCRdb copy retains only in-frame clones and omits some. Counted here are around 60,000 clones, about 95% occurring once; the ten biggest clones make up 1% to 1.5%. The sequenced sample consisted of PBMCs. Source of these receptors: a woman aged 18-29 years in good health and CMV-seronegative.

The CDR3 spells CASSLGGTGSYNEQFF. The CDR3 nucleotides are TGTGCCAGCAGCTTGGGAGGGACTGGTTCCTACAATGAGCAGTTCTTC. The chain joins TRBV5-4 to TRBJ2-1; weak D call: TRBD2 (6 bases). Germline CDR1 and CDR2: SGHNT and YYREEE (reference sequence). V lost 0 bases to trimming and J lost 1 base, with 11 bases between them. The CDR3 is 16 residues long.

The V and J genes are TRBV5-1 and TRBJ2-2, with a weak D call TRBD1 (6 bases). This CDR3 spans 13 amino acids. Germline V gene lookup returns CDR1 SGHRS and CDR2 YFSETQ. V was shortened by 4 bases and J by 7 bases, with 11 bases between the two germline ends. The DNA for the CDR3 is TGCGCCAGCAGCCCCTCGACAGGCGGGGAGCTGTTTTTT. As protein: CASSPSTGGELFF.

V is TRBV7-3 and J is TRBJ2-6, with TRBD1 matching over 8 bases. The germline gives CDR1 SGHTA, CDR2 FQGTGA. With V trimmed by 2 bases and J by 11 bases, 8 bases remained unmatched. CDR3 length: 15 residues. The CDR3 DNA sequence: TGTGCCAGCAGCTTACAACAGGGGGTTACCGACGTCCTGACTTTC. Its protein is CASSLQQGVTDVLTF.

The rearrangement joins TRBV5-1 to TRBJ1-2; D possibly corresponds to TRBD1 (6 bases). The V end lost 4 bases, the J end lost 6 bases, and 16 bases lay between the germline ends. From germline, CDR1 is SGHRS and CDR2 YFSETQ. The CDR3 sequence is 14 residues long. This CDR3 reads CASSPTGFGHGYTF. The CDR3 coding sequence is TGCGCCAGCAGCCCCACAGGGTTTGGCCATGGCTACACCTTC.

This clone was recorded once. The V call is TRBV27, the J call TRBJ2-2; 12 bases are a match to TRBD2. Germline CDR1 MNHEY, CDR2 SMNVEV (reference sequence). V was pared by 3 bases and J by 7 bases, with 9 bases of the junction left unmatched. The length of the CDR3 is 17 residues. The CDR3 protein is CASSFWPPGLAGGELFF. The DNA for the CDR3 is TGTGCCAGCAGTTTTTGGCCCCCGGGACTAGCGGGCGGGGAGCTGTTTTTT.

The chain couples TRBV18 to TRBJ2-7, with 9 nucleotides matching TRBD1. CDR1 is KGHSH, CDR2 LQKENI, per germline. The CDR3 is made up of 14 amino acids. The junction had 3 bases not matched to a gene; V was cut back by 2 bases and J by 4 bases. The CDR3 DNA follows: TGTGCCAGCTCACCATGGGACAGGGTTTACGAGCAGTACTTC. It translates to CASSPWDRVYEQYF.

This rearrangement joins TRBV7-2 to TRBJ2-1, with D unresolved. The CDR3 runs 12 residues. Trimming took off 5 bases at V and 5 bases at J, with 7 bases between the two ends. Looked up from germline, CDR1 is SGHTA and CDR2 is FQGNSA. The CDR3 bases are TGTGCCAGCAGCCCTCCGGACAATGAGCAGTTCTTC. Encoded protein: CASSPPDNEQFF. Combining the CDR3 with reference TRBV7-2 and TRBJ2-1 gives the whole variable domain GAGVSQSPSNKVTEKGKDVELRCDPISGHTALYWYRQSLGQGLEFLIYFQGNSAPDKSGLPSDRFSAERTGGSVSTLTIQRTQQEDSAVYLCASSPPDNEQFFGPGTRLTVL.

This clone appeared a few times. This chain connects TRBV11-2 to TRBJ2-1, with a tentative D call TRBD2 (6 bases). CDR3 length equals 15 residues. Looked up from germline, CDR1 is SGHAT and CDR2 is FQNNGV. V was pared by 7 bases and J by 8 bases, with 21 bases between. This CDR3 reads CASTGRGALFDEQFF. In nucleotides, the CDR3 is TGTGCCAGCACGGGCCGCGGGGCATTGTTCGATGAGCAGTTCTTC. The variable domain in full, with the rest retrieved from reference TRBV11-2 and TRBJ2-1, is EAGVAQSPRYKIIEKRQSVAFWCNPISGHATLYWYQQILGQGPKLLIQFQNNGVVDDSQLPKDRFSAERLKGVDSTLKIQPAKLEDSAVYLCASTGRGALFDEQFFGPGTRLTVL.

The chain recombines TRBV7-2 with TRBJ2-5; 15 bases are shared with TRBD2. This CDR3 spans 19 amino acids. V gave up 5 bases and J gave up 5 bases; unmatched junction bases: 15. Germline V gene lookup returns CDR1 SGHTA and CDR2 FQGNSA. This chain's CDR3 is CASSPGRTSGGALGETQYF. CDR3 sequence (DNA): TGTGCCAGCAGCCCCGGGAGGACTAGCGGGGGGGCGTTGGGCGAGACCCAGTACTTC. The full variable domain, with the rest looked up from reference TRBV7-2 and TRBJ2-5, is GAGVSQSPSNKVTEKGKDVELRCDPISGHTALYWYRQSLGQGLEFLIYFQGNSAPDKSGLPSDRFSAERTGGSVSTLTIQRTQQEDSAVYLCASSPGRTSGGALGETQYFGPGTRLLVL.

This chain uses TRBV6-5 with TRBJ2-1, with 8 bases that match TRBD2. Germline CDR1 reads MNHEY; CDR2 reads SVGAGI. CDR3 length: 13 amino acids. Germline trimming cut 3 bases from V and 9 bases from J; bases unmatched to any gene: 4. CDR3 region: CASSYPGGGEQFF. The DNA for the CDR3 is TGTGCCAGCAGTTATCCGGGGGGGGGTGAGCAGTTCTTC.

This chain links TRBV27 with TRBJ2-5; 8 positions match TRBD2. V shed 6 bases, J shed 4 bases, and the junction held 10 bases outside the gene matches. This CDR3 contains 15 residues. Germline CDR1 is MNHEY and CDR2 is SMNVEV (reference sequence). The CDR3: CASSPAGEPRETQYF. The CDR3, as DNA: TGTGCCAGCAGCCCAGCGGGGGAACCTCGAGAGACCCAGTACTTC.

A single count supports this clone. The chain's CDR3 is CASSPRPGNYGYTF. CDR3 DNA sequence: TGTGCCAGCAGCCCCCGTCCGGGTAACTATGGCTACACCTTC. The chain has TRBV7-8 and TRBJ1-2; D unresolved. The CDR3 covers 14 residues. V dropped 5 bases and J dropped 1 base, with 11 bases sitting between them. In germline, CDR1 is SGHVS, CDR2 FQNEAQ. The whole variable domain, filled in from reference TRBV7-8 and TRBJ1-2, reads GAGVSQSPRYKVAKRGQDVALRCDPISGHVSLFWYQQALGQGPEFLTYFQNEAQLDKSGLPSDRFFAERPEGSVSTLKIQRTQQEDSAVYLCASSPRPGNYGYTFGSGTRLTVV.

Note on this clone: One end of the junction varies from germline; a read error may be responsible. V gene TRBV28 combines with J gene TRBJ2-3; D might be TRBD2 (5 bases). Germline V gene sequence: CDR1 MDHEN, CDR2 SYDVKM. This CDR3 has 12 amino acids. CDR3: CPPGKATDTQYF. In DNA form, the CDR3 reads TGCCCCCCGGGAAAAGCCACAGATACGCAGTATTTT.

The chain recombines TRBV19 with TRBJ2-2; 11 bases fit TRBD1. The CDR3 is 15 residues long. Germline V gene sequence: CDR1 LNHDA, CDR2 SQIVND (reference sequence). Germline trimming cut 6 bases from V and 4 bases from J; bases unmatched to any gene: 4. The CDR3 nucleotides read TGTGCCAGTAGGGCCGGGACAGGGGGCACCGGGGAGCTGTTTTTT. Its protein product is CASRAGTGGTGELFF.

The chain is built from TRBV25-1 and TRBJ2-7; no clear D gene. Trimming removed 6 bases at V and 2 bases at J, with 5 bases between. This CDR3 contains 11 residues. Germline assignment: CDR1 MGHDK and CDR2 SYGVNS. The CDR3 DNA reads TGTGCCAGCAGGGGCCCCTACGAGCAGTACTTC. Protein: CASRGPYEQYF.

This clone was counted once. The chain employs TRBV7-2 and TRBJ1-1, with 11 nucleotides matching TRBD1. V dropped 4 bases and J dropped 5; count of bases not matched to a gene: 6. In germline, CDR1 is SGHTA, CDR2 FQGNSA. The CDR3 length is 15 residues. CDR3 sequence: CASSSTGTGGTEAFF. CDR3 DNA: TGTGCCAGCAGCTCAACCGGGACAGGGGGAACTGAAGCTTTCTTT.

The chain joins TRBV27 to TRBJ2-3; a weak D match, TRBD2 (6 bases). Trimming removed 7 bases at V and 4 bases at J, with 21 bases between. Germline V gene data show CDR1 as MNHEY and CDR2 as SMNVEV (reference sequence). CDR3 length: 16 amino acids. The CDR3 region is CASTRRAPYAADTQYF. The DNA for the CDR3 is TGTGCCAGCACCCGGAGGGCGCCATATGCGGCAGATACGCAGTATTTT.

CDR3 residues: CASSQAQGVYEQYF. The CDR3 nucleotides are TGTGCCAGCAGCCAAGCCCAGGGGGTCTACGAGCAGTACTTC. The chain has TRBV14 and TRBJ2-7; 7 positions agree with TRBD1. Germline V gene lookup returns CDR1 SGHDN and CDR2 FVKESK. Trimming took 1 base from V and 3 from J; bases not matched to a gene: 3. The CDR3 runs 14 residues.

The chain uses TRBV11-2 and TRBJ1-2; 9 bases map to TRBD1. CDR1 SGHAT and CDR2 FQNNGV come from the germline V gene. The CDR3 length is 14 residues. V lost 5 bases, J lost 2 bases, and 3 bases stayed unmatched. Here the CDR3 DNA reads TGTGCCAGCAGCCCCGGGACAGGGAACTATGGCTACACCTTC. This gives the protein CASSPGTGNYGYTF.